The table lists the clone carrying this TCR beta chain with many counts. The record originates from a study of T-cell reconstitution after alpha-beta-depleted transplantation in children. TCRbeta library preparation incorporated unique molecular identifiers. TCRdb redid the calling of the PCR reads with MiXCR, one entry per CDR3 protein. Among about 360,000 distinct CDR3 sequences listed, roughly 15% were seen once. The V and J ends lost 6 bases and 5 bases, in that order; junction bases with no gene match: 6. The CDR3 has 13 amino acids. The sequence was obtained from a human donor who donated a stem cell graft to a child with Fanconi anemia. The sequencing used PBMCs, collected from the stem cell graft. This chain links TRBV12-3 or TRBV12-4 with TRBJ1-1; 7 nucleotides line up with TRBD1. The CDR3 protein is CASRVTTGTEAFF. CDR3 in DNA: TGTGCCAGCAGGGTTACGACAGGGACTGAAGCTTTCTTT.